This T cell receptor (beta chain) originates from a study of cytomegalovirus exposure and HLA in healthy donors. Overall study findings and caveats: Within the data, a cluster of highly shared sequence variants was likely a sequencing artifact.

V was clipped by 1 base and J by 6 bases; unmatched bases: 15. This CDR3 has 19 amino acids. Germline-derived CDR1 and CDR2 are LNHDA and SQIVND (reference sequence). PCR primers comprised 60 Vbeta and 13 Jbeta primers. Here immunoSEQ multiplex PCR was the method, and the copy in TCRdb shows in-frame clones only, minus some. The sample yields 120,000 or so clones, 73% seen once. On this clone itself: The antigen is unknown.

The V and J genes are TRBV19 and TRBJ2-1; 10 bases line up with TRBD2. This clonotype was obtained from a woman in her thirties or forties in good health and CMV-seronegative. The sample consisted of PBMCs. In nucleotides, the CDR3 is TGTGCCAGTAGTATAGGTATCGAGCGGGAGGGCCCTCGCGGCAATGAGCAGTTCTTC. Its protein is CASSIGIEREGPRGNEQFF.